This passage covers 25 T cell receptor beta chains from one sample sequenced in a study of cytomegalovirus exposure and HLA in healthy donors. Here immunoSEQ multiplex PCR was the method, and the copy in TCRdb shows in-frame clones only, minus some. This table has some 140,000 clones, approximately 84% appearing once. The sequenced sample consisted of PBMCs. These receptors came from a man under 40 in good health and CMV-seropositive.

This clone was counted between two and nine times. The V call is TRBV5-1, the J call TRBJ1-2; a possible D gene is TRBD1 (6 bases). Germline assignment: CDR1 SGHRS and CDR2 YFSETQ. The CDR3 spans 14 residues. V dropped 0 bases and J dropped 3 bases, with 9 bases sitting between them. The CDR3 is CASSLEGGYYGYTF. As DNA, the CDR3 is TGCGCCAGCAGCTTGGAAGGGGGATACTATGGCTACACCTTC.

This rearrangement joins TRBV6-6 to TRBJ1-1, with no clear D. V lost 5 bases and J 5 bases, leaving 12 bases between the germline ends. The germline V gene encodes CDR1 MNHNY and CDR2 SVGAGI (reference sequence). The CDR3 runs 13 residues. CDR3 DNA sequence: TGTGCCAGCAGTCTACTCACGGGGACTGAAGCTTTCTTT. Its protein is CASSLLTGTEAFF.

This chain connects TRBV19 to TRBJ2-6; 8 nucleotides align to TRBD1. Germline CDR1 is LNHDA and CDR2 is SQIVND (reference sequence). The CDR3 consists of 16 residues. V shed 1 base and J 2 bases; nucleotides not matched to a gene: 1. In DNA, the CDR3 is TGTGCCAGTAGTATAGGGGGACAGGCTGGGGCCAACGTCCTGACTTTC. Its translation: CASSIGGQAGANVLTF.

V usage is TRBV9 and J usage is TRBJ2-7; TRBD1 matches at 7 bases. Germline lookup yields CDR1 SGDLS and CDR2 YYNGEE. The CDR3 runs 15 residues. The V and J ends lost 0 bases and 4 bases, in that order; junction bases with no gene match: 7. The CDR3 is CASSVAGQETYEQYF. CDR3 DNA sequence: TGTGCCAGCAGCGTAGCAGGACAGGAAACTTACGAGCAGTACTTC.

As DNA, the CDR3 is TGTGCCAGCAGCTTAGGAAGGGCGGGGGGAAGCACAGATACGCAGTATTTT. Residues: CASSLGRAGGSTDTQYF. The chain has TRBV7-2 and TRBJ2-3; 8 bases fit TRBD2. The CDR3 length is 17 residues. Germline CDR1 SGHTA, CDR2 FQGNSA. V was pared by 1 base and J by 0 bases, with 6 bases of the junction left unmatched.

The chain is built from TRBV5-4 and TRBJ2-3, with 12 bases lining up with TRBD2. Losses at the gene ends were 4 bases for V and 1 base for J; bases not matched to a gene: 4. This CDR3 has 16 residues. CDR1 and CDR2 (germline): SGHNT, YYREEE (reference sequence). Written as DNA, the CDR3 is TGTGCCAGCAGCCCTCTAGCGGGGGGGGGCACAGATACGCAGTATTTT. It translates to CASSPLAGGGTDTQYF.

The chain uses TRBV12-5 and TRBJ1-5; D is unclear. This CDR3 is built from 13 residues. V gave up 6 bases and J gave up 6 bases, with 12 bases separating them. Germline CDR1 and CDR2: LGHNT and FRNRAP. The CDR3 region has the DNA TGTGCTAGTGGCCCGGGGAGTGGTCAGCCCCAGCATTTT. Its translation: CASGPGSGQPQHF.

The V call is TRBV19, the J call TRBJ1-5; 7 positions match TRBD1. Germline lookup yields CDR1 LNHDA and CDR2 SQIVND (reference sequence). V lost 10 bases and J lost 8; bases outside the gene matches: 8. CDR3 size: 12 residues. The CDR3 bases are TGTGCCACATGGACCAGGGGGAAGCCCCAGCATTTT. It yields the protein CATWTRGKPQHF.

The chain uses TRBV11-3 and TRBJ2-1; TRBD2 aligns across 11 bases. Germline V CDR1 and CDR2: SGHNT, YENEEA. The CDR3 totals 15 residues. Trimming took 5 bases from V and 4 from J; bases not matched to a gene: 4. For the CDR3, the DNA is TGTGCCAGCAGCCCCGGGACTAGCGGATACAATGAGCAGTTCTTC. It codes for CASSPGTSGYNEQFF.

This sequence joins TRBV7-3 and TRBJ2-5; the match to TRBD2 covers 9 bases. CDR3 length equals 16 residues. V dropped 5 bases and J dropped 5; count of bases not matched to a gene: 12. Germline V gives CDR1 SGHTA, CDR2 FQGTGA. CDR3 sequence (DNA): TGTGCCAGCAGCCCAGGACCAGCGGGGGGCCGTGAGACCCAGTACTTC. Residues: CASSPGPAGGRETQYF.

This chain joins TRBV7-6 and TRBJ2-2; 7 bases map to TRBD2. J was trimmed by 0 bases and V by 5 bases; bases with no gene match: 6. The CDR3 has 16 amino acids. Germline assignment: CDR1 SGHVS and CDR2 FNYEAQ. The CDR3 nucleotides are TGTGCCAGCAGCCCCCAGCTAGCGGCGAACACCGGGGAGCTGTTTTTT. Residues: CASSPQLAANTGELFF.

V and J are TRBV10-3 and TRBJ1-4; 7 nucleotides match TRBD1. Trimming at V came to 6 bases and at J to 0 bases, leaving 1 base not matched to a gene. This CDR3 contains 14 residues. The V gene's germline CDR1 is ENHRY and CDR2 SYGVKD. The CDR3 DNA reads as TGTGCCATCAGGCAGGGGGCAACTAATGAAAAACTGTTTTTT. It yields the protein CAIRQGATNEKLFF.

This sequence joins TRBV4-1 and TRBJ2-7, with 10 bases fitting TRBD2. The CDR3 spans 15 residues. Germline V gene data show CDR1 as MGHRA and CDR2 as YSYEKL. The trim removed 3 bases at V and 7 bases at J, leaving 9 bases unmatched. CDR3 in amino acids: CASSQGASGSQEQYF. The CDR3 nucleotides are TGCGCCAGCAGCCAGGGGGCTAGCGGGAGTCAAGAGCAGTACTTC.

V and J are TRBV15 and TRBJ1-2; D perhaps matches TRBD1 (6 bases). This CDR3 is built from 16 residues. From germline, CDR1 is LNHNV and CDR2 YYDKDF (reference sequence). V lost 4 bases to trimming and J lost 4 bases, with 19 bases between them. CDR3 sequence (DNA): TGTGCCACCAGCACCCATGGACAGCTCCCTGCCTATGGCTACACCTTC. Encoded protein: CATSTHGQLPAYGYTF.

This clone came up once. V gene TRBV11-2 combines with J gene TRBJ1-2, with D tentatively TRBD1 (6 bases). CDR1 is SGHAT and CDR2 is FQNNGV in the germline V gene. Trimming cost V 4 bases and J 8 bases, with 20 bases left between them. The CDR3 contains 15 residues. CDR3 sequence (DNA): TGTGCCAGCAGCTCACAATGGGGGGGGGCTAACGGCTACACCTTC. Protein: CASSSQWGGANGYTF.

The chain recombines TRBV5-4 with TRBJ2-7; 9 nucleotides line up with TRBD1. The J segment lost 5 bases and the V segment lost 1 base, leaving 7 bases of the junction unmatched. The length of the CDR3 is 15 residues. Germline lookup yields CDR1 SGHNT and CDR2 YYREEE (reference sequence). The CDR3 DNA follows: TGTGCCAGCAGCTTGCCTAACAGGGGGCAGGACGAGCAGTACTTC. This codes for CASSLPNRGQDEQYF.

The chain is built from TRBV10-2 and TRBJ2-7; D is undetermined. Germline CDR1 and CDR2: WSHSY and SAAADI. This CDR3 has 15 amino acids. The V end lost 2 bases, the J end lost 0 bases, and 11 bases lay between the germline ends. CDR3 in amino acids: CASSEAGQSSYEQYF. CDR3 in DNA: TGCGCCAGCAGTGAGGCAGGCCAAAGCTCCTACGAGCAGTACTTC.

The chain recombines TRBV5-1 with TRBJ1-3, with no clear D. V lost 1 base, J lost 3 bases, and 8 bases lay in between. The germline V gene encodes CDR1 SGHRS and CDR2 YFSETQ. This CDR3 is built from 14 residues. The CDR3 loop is CASSLSGDGNTIYF. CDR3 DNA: TGCGCCAGCAGCTTGTCGGGTGATGGAAACACCATATATTTT.

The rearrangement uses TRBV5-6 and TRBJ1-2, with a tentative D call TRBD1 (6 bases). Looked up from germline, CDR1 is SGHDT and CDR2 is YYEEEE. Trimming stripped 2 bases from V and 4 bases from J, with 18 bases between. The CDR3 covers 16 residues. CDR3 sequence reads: CASSLDGQPGVYGYTF. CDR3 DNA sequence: TGTGCCAGCAGCTTAGACGGACAGCCCGGGGTCTATGGCTACACCTTC.

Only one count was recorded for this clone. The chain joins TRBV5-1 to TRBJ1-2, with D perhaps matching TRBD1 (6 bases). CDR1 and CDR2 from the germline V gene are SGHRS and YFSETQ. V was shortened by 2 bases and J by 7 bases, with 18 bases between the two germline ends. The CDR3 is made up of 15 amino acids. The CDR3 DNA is TGCGCCAGCAGCTTTGGACAGTATTTGTTAGGTGGCTACACCTTC. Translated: CASSFGQYLLGGYTF.

CDR3 residues: CASSPSGTGAYNEQFF. In DNA form, the CDR3 reads TGTGCCAGCTCACCATCCGGGACAGGGGCCTACAATGAGCAGTTCTTC. The rearrangement uses TRBV18 and TRBJ2-1; 10 nucleotides line up with TRBD1. Trimming took 2 bases from V and 2 from J; bases not matched to a gene: 3. This CDR3 spans 16 amino acids. The germline V gene has CDR1 KGHSH and CDR2 LQKENI. The full variable domain, rest sourced from reference TRBV18 and TRBJ2-1, is NAGVMQNPRHLVRRRGQEARLRCSPMKGHSHVYWYRQLPEEGLKFMVYLQKENIIDESGMPKERFSAEFPKEGPSILRIQQVVRGDSAAYFCASSPSGTGAYNEQFFGPGTRLTVL.

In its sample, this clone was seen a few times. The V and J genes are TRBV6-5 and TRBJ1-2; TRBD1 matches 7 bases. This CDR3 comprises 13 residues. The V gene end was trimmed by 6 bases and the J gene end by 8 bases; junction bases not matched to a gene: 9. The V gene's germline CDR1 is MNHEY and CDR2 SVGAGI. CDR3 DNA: TGTGCCAGCAGGCCAACAGGGGAACGAGGCTACACCTTC. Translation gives CASRPTGERGYTF.

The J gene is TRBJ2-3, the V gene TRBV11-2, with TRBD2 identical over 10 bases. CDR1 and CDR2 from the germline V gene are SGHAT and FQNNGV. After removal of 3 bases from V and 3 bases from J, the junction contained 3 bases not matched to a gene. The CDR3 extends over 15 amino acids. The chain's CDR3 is CASSFLAGDTDTQYF. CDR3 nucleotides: TGTGCCAGCAGCTTCCTAGCGGGAGATACAGATACGCAGTATTTT.

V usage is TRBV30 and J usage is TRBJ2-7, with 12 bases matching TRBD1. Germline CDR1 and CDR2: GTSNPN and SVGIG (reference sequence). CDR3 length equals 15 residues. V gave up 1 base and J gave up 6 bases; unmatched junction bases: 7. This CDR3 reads CAWSASGTGGSEQYF. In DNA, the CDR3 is TGTGCCTGGAGTGCGTCCGGGACAGGGGGCTCCGAGCAGTACTTC.

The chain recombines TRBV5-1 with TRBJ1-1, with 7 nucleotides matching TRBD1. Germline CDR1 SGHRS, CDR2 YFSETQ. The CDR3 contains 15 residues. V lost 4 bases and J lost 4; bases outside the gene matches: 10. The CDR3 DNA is TGCGCCAGCAGCGTCTTCTCGGGACAGACCACTGAAGCTTTCTTT. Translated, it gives CASSVFSGQTTEAFF.